This T cell receptor (beta chain) was sequenced during a study of early T cells in non-severe SARS-CoV-2 infection. Germline V gene lookup returns CDR1 LGHDT and CDR2 YNNKEL (reference sequence). V dropped 2 bases and J dropped 6; count of bases not matched to a gene: 4. There are 15 residues in the CDR3. This clonotype was observed many times. TCRdb reprocessed the 5' RACE reads via MiXCR and lists one record per CDR3 protein. The sample includes about 61,000 distinct CDR3 sequences, roughly a tenth of them seen just once. This clonotype originated in an adult who was a healthcare worker with PCR-confirmed SARS-CoV-2 infection or an uninfected control (not recorded which). The gene calls are TRBV3-1 and TRBJ2-2, with TRBD1 identical over 9 bases. Source material: whole blood. The CDR3 DNA sequence: TGTGCCAGCAGCCAACGGGACAGGGCTTCCGGGGAGCTGTTTTTT. Residues: CASSQRDRASGELFF.